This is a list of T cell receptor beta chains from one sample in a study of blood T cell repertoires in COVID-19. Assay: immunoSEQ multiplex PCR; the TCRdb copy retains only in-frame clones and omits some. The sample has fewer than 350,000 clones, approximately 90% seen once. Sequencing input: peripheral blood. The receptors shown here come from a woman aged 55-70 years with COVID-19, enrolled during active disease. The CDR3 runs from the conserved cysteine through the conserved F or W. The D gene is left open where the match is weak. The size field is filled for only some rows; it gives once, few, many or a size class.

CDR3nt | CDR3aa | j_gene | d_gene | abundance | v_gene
TGTGCCAGTAGTATAGGCGGAGGGACCGGCCCCCAGCATTTT | CASSIGGGTGPQHF | TRBJ1-5 | - | once | TRBV19
TGTGCCAGCAGTTCGATATATATAGGACAGGGGGACTACACCTTC | CASSSIYIGQGDYTF | TRBJ1-2 | TRBD1 | - | TRBV28
TGTGCCAGCAGCCCGCCGACAGCCCGGGCCAACGTCCTGACTTTC | CASSPPTARANVLTF | TRBJ2-6 | - | - | TRBV9
TGTGCCAGCAGCTTATCCCCCTCAGGGGGCCAAGAGACCCAGTACTTC | CASSLSPSGGQETQYF | TRBJ2-5 | TRBD1 | - | TRBV5-5
TGTGCCTCTCATACCGGGACAGGGTACAATGAGCAGTTCTTC | CASHTGTGYNEQFF | TRBJ2-1 | TRBD1 | once | TRBV10-3
TGCGCCAGCAGAGTTGGGAACCGCGGGGATACGCAGTATTTT | CASRVGNRGDTQYF | TRBJ2-3 | - | - | TRBV10-2
TGTGCCAGCTCACCTATAGGACAGGGCGATACGCAGTATTTT | CASSPIGQGDTQYF | TRBJ2-3 | TRBD1 | - | TRBV18
TGTGCCAGCAGTTACTATCCAGGGGGAAATGAAAAACTGTTTTTT | CASSYYPGGNEKLFF | TRBJ1-4 | TRBD1 | once | TRBV6-5
TGTGCCAGCAGCCCTTTGGGGGGACAGTCCTCCTACGAGCAGTACTTC | CASSPLGGQSSYEQYF | TRBJ2-7 | - | - | TRBV5-6
TGTGCCAGTAGCCTTACAGTCTCTGGGGCCAACGTCCTGACTTTC | CASSLTVSGANVLTF | TRBJ2-6 | - | - | TRBV19
TGTGCCAGTAGTCTTACAGGGATCGGCTACACCTTC | CASSLTGIGYTF | TRBJ1-2 | - | - | TRBV19
TGTGCCAGCAGCTTAAATACAGGGGTTAATGAAAAACTGTTTTTT | CASSLNTGVNEKLFF | TRBJ1-4 | TRBD1 | - | TRBV11-2
TGTGCCAGCAGGTCTAATGATGACACTGAAGCTTTCTTT | CASRSNDDTEAFF | TRBJ1-1 | - | - | TRBV13
TGCGCCAGCAGCGGGGGCGACAGTTCTTCCTGGGAGCAGTACTTC | CASSGGDSSSWEQYF | TRBJ2-7 | - | few | TRBV5-1
TGTGCCAGCAGTTACCAACAGCTAGCTTTGAACACTGAAGCTTTCTTT | CASSYQQLALNTEAFF | TRBJ1-1 | - | - | TRBV6-5
TGTGCCAGCTCACCATTGGACAGCATGTACCACGAGCAGTACTTC | CASSPLDSMYHEQYF | TRBJ2-7 | - | - | TRBV18
TGTGCCAGCAGTTACGGTACAGGGGACACTGAAGCTTTCTTT | CASSYGTGDTEAFF | TRBJ1-1 | TRBD1 | - | TRBV6-5
TGTGCCAGTAGTATGTTCGGACAGGGGGCGAAGCAGCCCCAGCATTTT | CASSMFGQGAKQPQHF | TRBJ1-5 | TRBD1 | - | TRBV19
TGTGCCAGCAGCTTCACGACTAGAAAGGATACGCAGTATTTT | CASSFTTRKDTQYF | TRBJ2-3 | - | - | TRBV7-9
TGCGCCAGCAGGGCTCCCGGGGGGCGAAAGTACTTC | CASRAPGGRKYF | TRBJ2-7 | - | - | TRBV5-1
TGTGCCAGCAGTGTATTACCCGCGAGGACAGATACGCAGTATTTT | CASSVLPARTDTQYF | TRBJ2-3 | - | - | TRBV6-4
TGTGCCAGCAGCTCGCCGGGACAGGGGAAAAGCGGGGAGCTGTTTTTT | CASSSPGQGKSGELFF | TRBJ2-2 | TRBD1 | - | TRBV7-9
TGTGCCAGCAGACAGGGAGATACGCAGTATTTT | CASRQGDTQYF | TRBJ2-3 | - | - | TRBV6-4
TGTGCCAGCAGTGATCGGCAGGGGGTTTACGAGCAGTACTTC | CASSDRQGVYEQYF | TRBJ2-7 | TRBD1 | - | TRBV2
TGTGCCAGCATCCGTCGGGACAGAGAGTATGAAGCTTTCTTT | CASIRRDREYEAFF | TRBJ1-1 | TRBD1 | - | TRBV6-5
TGCGCCAGCAGCCCAGCAGGGACAGGCACCTACGAGCAGTACTTC | CASSPAGTGTYEQYF | TRBJ2-7 | TRBD1 | - | TRBV5-1
TGTGCCACCAGTGGGGGGGAGGGTCAGCCCCAGCATTTT | CATSGGEGQPQHF | TRBJ1-5 | - | - | TRBV24-1
TGTGCCAGCAGCCAAGACTCAGGGGTGGTTTATGGCTACACCTTC | CASSQDSGVVYGYTF | TRBJ1-2 | - | - | TRBV14
TGCGCCAGCAGAGCCGGGACAGGGGCCTACGAGCAGTACTTC | CASRAGTGAYEQYF | TRBJ2-7 | TRBD1 | - | TRBV10-2
TGTGCCAGCAGGCCTGGAGGGGCTAATGAAAAACTGTTTTTT | CASRPGGANEKLFF | TRBJ1-4 | - | - | TRBV28
TGTGCCAGCAGCTTCGGACAGGGGGCTGAAGCTTTCTTT | CASSFGQGAEAFF | TRBJ1-1 | TRBD1 | - | TRBV11-2
TGTGCCAGCAGCTTAGTCGGCGGGGGGGCCAATGAGCAGTTCTTC | CASSLVGGGANEQFF | TRBJ2-1 | TRBD2 | - | TRBV7-9
TGCAGCGTTGAACGGACAGGGACTGGCTCTGGGGCCAACGTCCTGACTTTC | CSVERTGTGSGANVLTF | TRBJ2-6 | TRBD1 | - | TRBV29-1
TGTGCTAGTGGTCAGGGGTACCGATACAATGAGCAGTTCTTC | CASGQGYRYNEQFF | TRBJ2-1 | - | - | TRBV12-5
TGTGCCAGCAAGGGCAGGGAAATTTCACCCCTCCACTTT | CASKGREISPLHF | TRBJ1-6 | - | - | TRBV28
TGTGCCAGCAGATCTGACAGGGCAGGGTATCAGCCCCAGCATTTT | CASRSDRAGYQPQHF | TRBJ1-5 | TRBD1 | - | TRBV7-8
TGTGCCAGCAGCTCAGGGGTCACTGAAGCTTTCTTT | CASSSGVTEAFF | TRBJ1-1 | - | - | TRBV7-9
TGTGCCAGCAGCCCACAGGGACAGGGGGTTGGCGGGGAGCTGTTTTTT | CASSPQGQGVGGELFF | TRBJ2-2 | TRBD1 | - | TRBV7-3
TGTGCCAGCAGCCAGGACTTTCCCCCAGATACGCAGTATTTT | CASSQDFPPDTQYF | TRBJ2-3 | - | - | TRBV5-5
TGTGCCAGCAGTCCCACAGGGGAGCACAGCAATCAGCCCCAGCATTTT | CASSPTGEHSNQPQHF | TRBJ1-5 | TRBD1 | - | TRBV27
TGTGCCAGTAGTATAAGGGTTATCGGGGGGCCCGGGGAGCTGTTTTTT | CASSIRVIGGPGELFF | TRBJ2-2 | - | - | TRBV19
TGTGCCAGCAGATCTAGCGGGGGGTTGTACAATGAGCAGTTCTTC | CASRSSGGLYNEQFF | TRBJ2-1 | TRBD2 | few | TRBV7-9
TGTGCCAGCAGCGCGGAATCCTACGAGCAGTACTTC | CASSAESYEQYF | TRBJ2-7 | - | - | TRBV5-6